The rows below give T cell receptor beta chains drawn from one sample of a study of blood T cell repertoires in COVID-19. Sequenced by immunoSEQ multiplex PCR; TCRdb stores in-frame clones only, minus some. The profile covers over 200,000 clones, with 70% to 90% appearing a single time and less than 3% taken by the ten largest. Sequencing was carried out using peripheral blood. These receptors all stem from a man younger than 45 with COVID-19, enrolled during active disease. Both conserved end residues are part of each CDR3. D genes are given only for firm matches.

j_call v_call d_call cdr3_aa
TRBJ2-7 TRBV7-2 NA CASSLGRGGVSYEQYF
TRBJ1-4 TRBV5-1 NA CASSIQGDGVEKLFF
TRBJ1-2 TRBV6-5 NA CASSQGRTNGYTF
TRBJ2-1 TRBV2 NA CASLGRRINEQFF
TRBJ1-2 TRBV19 NA CASSMGARGGYTF
TRBJ1-5 TRBV28 TRBD1 CASSFPGTGRYSNQPQHF
TRBJ2-1 TRBV18 TRBD1 CASSPNRGEQFF
TRBJ2-7 TRBV6-5 TRBD1 CASSFQGVRTEQYF
TRBJ2-1 TRBV19 TRBD2 CASSPLPSGGAVHEQFF
TRBJ1-2 TRBV15 TRBD1 CATSRGTGGLGGYTF
TRBJ2-2 TRBV7-3 NA CASSLASAYTGELFF
TRBJ2-7 TRBV7-2 NA CASSSSLQGPSEQYF
TRBJ2-1 TRBV21-1 NA CASTIGSVNEQFF
TRBJ2-5 TRBV25-1 TRBD2 CASERDSKQETQYF
TRBJ1-6 TRBV2 TRBD1 CASSTDRANSPLHF
TRBJ2-2 TRBV7-3 NA CASSMQGPGELFF
TRBJ1-5 TRBV4-2 NA CASSQDRVGGNQPQHF
TRBJ1-6 TRBV12-2 NA CASRTRLGRAFSWDNSPLHF
TRBJ1-2 TRBV3-1/TRBV3-2 NA CASSQDGGIYGYTF
TRBJ1-2 TRBV6-5 TRBD1 CASSYDRGVYGYTF
TRBJ1-2 TRBV10-3 NA CAISGGSVGYTF
TRBJ2-5 TRBV6-5 NA CASSYSVTPGRETQYF
TRBJ2-1 TRBV6-4 TRBD2 CASSDLSGSSYNEQFF
TRBJ2-3 TRBV3-1/TRBV3-2 TRBD2 CASSPRTSEADTQYF
TRBJ1-5 TRBV5-1 NA CASSLEGGSNQPQHF
TRBJ1-5 TRBV7-3 TRBD1 CASSLKQGARGNQPQHF
TRBJ1-2 TRBV6-5 NA CASSYSTVAGEYGYTF
TRBJ2-1 TRBV4-2 TRBD2 CASSQVAGGYNEQFF